The next 22 T cell receptor beta chains were all read from a single sample in a study of regulatory T cells in long-lasting Graves disease. Noted time point: newly diagnosed GD, antithyroid drugs for less than 3 months. PBMCs were the source of the RNA used for TCR sequencing. CDR3 regions were amplified by Arm-PCR using iRepertoire HTBI primers to build TCR beta libraries. TCRdb reanalysed the multiplex PCR reads using MiXCR and keeps one entry per CDR3 protein. The sample shows approximately 300,000 distinct CDR3 sequences, under 20% of them seen only once. Source: peripheral blood mononuclear cells (PBMCs), taken at new diagnosis, from a patient treated with antithyroid drugs. The receptor set was obtained from a female donor with Graves disease.

This clonotype was observed many times. The rearrangement joins TRBV3-1 to TRBJ1-5, with D possibly TRBD1 on 5 matching bases. Germline-derived CDR1 and CDR2 are LGHDT and YNNKEL (reference sequence). The CDR3 totals 15 residues. V lost 3 bases, J lost 0 bases, and 9 bases lay in between. The CDR3 DNA is TGTGCCAGCAGCCATGGACACTATAGCAATCAGCCCCAGCATTTT. Translating it yields CASSHGHYSNQPQHF.

This clonotype was detected ten times or more. The chain joins TRBV7-2 to TRBJ2-5; possible D gene TRBD1, 6 bases. V was pared by 2 bases and J by 2 bases, with 9 bases between. Germline CDR1 and CDR2: SGHTA and FQGNSA. This CDR3 contains 14 residues. In DNA, the CDR3 is TGTGCCAGCAGCTTATATGGACAGCAAGAGACCCAGTACTTC. Translating gives CASSLYGQQETQYF.

This clonotype was seen many times. Sequence at one end of the junction differs from germline and may be a read error. The rearrangement joins TRBV6-1 to TRBJ2-3, with 9 positions matching TRBD2. Germline CDR1 is MNHNS and CDR2 is SASEGT. The CDR3 consists of 14 residues. The CDR3 nucleotides read TGTGCCAGCAATGAAGCGGGAGGCGCAGATACGCAGTATTTT. Its translation is CASNEAGGADTQYF.

This clonotype was recorded many times. V usage is TRBV10-3 and J usage is TRBJ2-7; D gene uncertain. This CDR3 has 14 residues. Germline V lookup: CDR1 ENHRY, CDR2 SYGVKD. With 0 bases removed from V and 9 bases from J, the gap between germline ends came to 15 bases. CDR3 DNA sequence: TGTGCCATCAGTGAGTCTTCTGGCGGAACCGGGCAGTACTTC. This sequence encodes CAISESSGGTGQYF.

This clonotype appeared many times. The CDR3 sequence: CASSPLVATAYEQYF. Here the CDR3 DNA reads TGTGCCAGCTCACCTCTCGTCGCGACCGCCTACGAGCAGTACTTC. This chain links TRBV18 with TRBJ2-7; no clear D. CDR3 length: 15 amino acids. The V gene's germline CDR1 is KGHSH and CDR2 LQKENI. The ends were cut back, 3 bases at V and 2 bases at J, with 14 bases in the middle.

The sample holds many counts of this clonotype. CDR3 DNA: TGTGCCAGCAGTCAAGGGAATGCGGGACGAGAGACCCAGTACTTC. This translates into CASSQGNAGRETQYF. V is TRBV2 and J is TRBJ2-5; the D gene is possibly TRBD2 (6 bases). Per the germline V gene, CDR1 is SNHLY and CDR2 is FYNNEI. Trimming took off 5 bases at V and 4 bases at J, with 17 bases between the two ends. The CDR3 totals 15 residues.

This clonotype was observed many times. This CDR3 is CASSYRLAGGPDTQYF. The CDR3, as DNA: TGTGCCAGCAGCTACCGACTAGCGGGAGGGCCAGATACGCAGTATTTT. This chain connects TRBV11-3 to TRBJ2-3, with 14 nucleotides matching TRBD2. With 4 bases clipped from V and 4 bases from J, the junction kept 4 bases outside the gene matches. The CDR3 runs 16 residues. Germline CDR1 and CDR2: SGHNT and YENEEA.

This clonotype was counted only a few times. A single base separates this from a much larger clone, so it may be a read error. V is TRBV9 and J is TRBJ1-2, with TRBD1 matching over 7 bases. V lost 4 bases and J lost 7; bases outside the gene matches: 4. The CDR3 runs to 12 residues. Germline V lookup: CDR1 SGDLS, CDR2 YYNGEE. For the CDR3, the DNA is TGTGCCAGCAGCCTGACAGGGACTGGCTACACCTTC. Its protein product is CASSLTGTGYTF.

Note on this clonotype: This likely stems from a read error, as it lies one base from a far larger clone. The chain employs TRBV11-1 and TRBJ2-7; 7 bases align to TRBD2. The DNA end is a closer match to TRBJ2-5, so the J assignment may be wrong. Per germline, CDR1 SGHAT and CDR2 FQDESV (reference sequence). This CDR3 is built from 14 residues. The CDR3 coding sequence is TGTGCCAGCAGCTTAGACCCGCGGGAGGAGACCCAGTACTTC. This codes for CASSLDPREETQYF.

This clonotype appeared once. It is likely a read error, because the conserved phenylalanine at the end of the CDR3 is missing. The chain combines TRBV11-2 with TRBJ1-2; a possible D gene is TRBD1 (5 bases). The CDR3 consists of 16 residues. Looked up from germline, CDR1 is SGHAT and CDR2 is FQNNGV. Trimming removed 6 bases from V and 6 bases from J, with 23 bases in between. CDR3 in amino acids: CASSWDPGPGPDGYTV. The CDR3 bases are TGTGCCAGCAGTTGGGACCCGGGCCCGGGACCGGATGGCTACACCGTC.

This clonotype was recorded many times. This sequence joins TRBV30 and TRBJ2-1, with TRBD1 identical over 10 bases. V was clipped by 0 bases and J by 2 bases; unmatched bases: 1. Germline lookup yields CDR1 GTSNPN and CDR2 SVGIG (reference sequence). This CDR3 has 15 amino acids. The chain's CDR3 is CAWSVGTGAYNEQFF. The CDR3 DNA reads TGTGCCTGGAGTGTGGGGACAGGGGCCTACAATGAGCAGTTCTTC.

J is TRBJ1-2 and V is TRBV7-2, with TRBD1 matching over 9 bases. The CDR3 consists of 17 residues. Germline V gene sequence: CDR1 SGHTA, CDR2 FQGNSA. V was pared by 3 bases and J by 2 bases, with 10 bases of the junction left unmatched. The CDR3, as DNA: TGTGCCAGCAGCTTCGGGACAGGGCTTTTTTCCAACTATGGCTACACCTTC. This sequence encodes CASSFGTGLFSNYGYTF.

This rearrangement joins TRBV12-3 or TRBV12-4 to TRBJ2-1; the match to TRBD1 covers 11 bases. The V gene end was trimmed by 7 bases and the J gene end by 7 bases; junction bases not matched to a gene: 15. CDR3 length: 17 amino acids. In DNA form, the CDR3 reads TGTGCCAGCACCTCTGGGGTAGGACAGGGGGCTCGTAATGAGCAGTTCTTC. Amino acids: CASTSGVGQGARNEQFF.

This chain joins TRBV5-1 and TRBJ2-7; no firm D call. V was clipped by 0 bases and J by 5 bases, with 15 bases between them. The CDR3 runs to 15 residues. Per the germline V gene, CDR1 is SGHRS and CDR2 is YFSETQ. The CDR3 nucleotides read TGCGCCAGCAGCTTGGTGTCAGGACCCCTCGACGAGCAGTACTTC. Its translation: CASSLVSGPLDEQYF.

This clonotype was picked up a small number of times. The rearrangement uses TRBV28 and TRBJ2-5, with D perhaps matching TRBD1 or TRBD2 (5 bases each). The CDR3 sequence is 16 residues long. Deletions cut 6 bases from V and 4 bases from J, with 21 bases between. From germline, CDR1 is MDHEN and CDR2 SYDVKM. The CDR3 region has the DNA TGTGCCAGCAGCTGGGGTTCCGGGACCCTTGGAGAGACCCAGTACTTC. It specifies CASSWGSGTLGETQYF.

This clonotype has a count of ten or more. The rearrangement joins TRBV29-1 to TRBJ1-2; 8 bases are shared with TRBD1. J was trimmed by 8 bases and V by 4 bases; bases with no gene match: 6. Germline loops: CDR1 SQVTM, CDR2 ANQGSEA. The CDR3 runs to 12 residues. The CDR3 loop is CSVVGTGEGYTF. The CDR3 DNA reads as TGCAGCGTTGTGGGGACAGGCGAAGGCTACACCTTC.

This clonotype came up many times. The genes are TRBV28 and TRBJ1-5, with unresolved D. This CDR3 region has 14 residues. Looked up from germline, CDR1 is MDHEN and CDR2 is SYDVKM. With 2 bases removed from V and 1 base from J, the gap between germline ends came to 6 bases. The DNA for the CDR3 is TGTGCCAGCAGTTTAGTTAGGAGCAATCAGCCCCAGCATTTT. Its protein is CASSLVRSNQPQHF.

The sample holds many counts of this clonotype. DNA of the CDR3: TGTGCCAGCAGGAATAGCGGATACACAGATACGCAGTATTTT. This encodes CASRNSGYTDTQYF. V usage is TRBV27 and J usage is TRBJ2-3, with D possibly matching TRBD2 (6 bases). The CDR3 spans 14 residues. CDR1 MNHEY and CDR2 SMNVEV come from the germline V gene (reference sequence). Trimming shortened V by 6 bases and J by 2 bases, and 12 bases separated the two germline ends.

This clonotype was seen ten or more times. The rearrangement links TRBV12-3 or TRBV12-4 to TRBJ2-7; 7 bases agree with TRBD2. The CDR3 extends over 15 amino acids. Trimming cost V 6 bases and J 3 bases; bases outside gene matches: 11. As DNA, the CDR3 is TGTGCCAGCAGCTCTCTCGCGGGAGATCGCTACGAGCAGTACTTC. It encodes CASSSLAGDRYEQYF.

Many counts were recorded for this clonotype. The chain has TRBV7-8 and TRBJ2-7, with D perhaps TRBD2 (6 bases). V lost 6 bases to trimming and J lost 0 bases, with 18 bases between them. The CDR3 sequence is 16 residues long. Germline V CDR1 and CDR2: SGHVS, FQNEAQ. The CDR3 protein is CASSNQDGGTSYEQYF. In nucleotides, the CDR3 is TGTGCCAGCAGTAATCAGGACGGCGGGACCTCCTACGAGCAGTACTTC.

This clonotype was seen a handful of times. The J gene is TRBJ2-7, the V gene TRBV20-1, with D unclear. This CDR3 has 13 residues. The germline V gene has CDR1 DFQATT and CDR2 SNEGSKA (reference sequence). V gave up 4 bases and J gave up 0 bases, with 10 bases separating them. The CDR3 DNA is TGCAGTGCTATAGGGCTGGACTCCTACGAGCAGTACTTC. This sequence encodes CSAIGLDSYEQYF.

This clonotype was picked up many times. This sequence joins TRBV11-2 and TRBJ2-3; D unresolved. CDR3 length equals 13 residues. Trimming pared 5 bases from V and 4 bases from J, leaving 10 bases between. Germline V gene sequence: CDR1 SGHAT, CDR2 FQNNGV. CDR3 sequence: CASSPIAADTQYF. The CDR3 coding sequence is TGTGCCAGCAGCCCGATAGCAGCAGATACGCAGTATTTT.